In this sample, the clone carrying this T cell receptor (beta chain) turned up a few times. Its specificity is unknown. This sample was included in a study of siplizumab effects on memory and regulatory T cells. Researchers sequenced unstimulated naive, memory, effector memory and TEMRA subsets in three donor pairs. This table comes from immunoSEQ multiplex PCR, and its TCRdb copy is limited to in-frame clones, with some not included. There are some 62,000 clones in the sample; approximately 87% occur only once, and 3% to 4% lies in the top ten. Study-wide results and limits: Controls showed an average of roughly 30% Treg-derived mappable alloreactive CD4+ clones, while siplizumab showed roughly 70%. Roughly 75-95% of dividing CD4+ or CD8+ clones were without an attributable naive or memory phenotype. In unstimulated cells, naive T cells appeared more diverse than memory T cells and seemed major alloresponse contributors.

This clonotype was obtained from a human donor in good health. The material sequenced was memory CD4+ T cells sorted from blood.

The CDR3 sequence is CASSFGPGDGYTF. CDR3 coding DNA: TGTGCCAGCAGCTTTGGCCCCGGGGATGGCTACACCTTC. The rearrangement joins TRBV7-3 to TRBJ1-2; no definite D call. The V gene lost 3 bases and the J gene lost 6 bases, with 11 bases spanning the gap. This CDR3 is 13 amino acids long. Looked up from germline, CDR1 is SGHTA and CDR2 is FQGTGA.